The rows below give T cell receptor beta chains drawn from one sample of a study of blood T cell repertoires in COVID-19. The repertoire was sequenced with immunoSEQ multiplex PCR; TCRdb's copy has only in-frame clones and lacks some. The data hold hundreds of thousands of clones, with around nine tenths observed a single time. Sequences were obtained from peripheral blood. The receptors derive from a woman under 40 with COVID-19, enrolled during active disease. Both conserved end residues are part of each CDR3. The order of the fields is clone size, D gene, CDR3 length, V gene, J gene, CDR3 DNA, CDR3 protein. The D gene is left open where the match is weak. Not every row has a clone size; where given, it reads once, few, many or a size class.

size: -
D: TRBD1
length: 16
V: TRBV7-3
J: TRBJ2-7
DNA: TGTGCCAGCAGCTCGGACAGGGGAGATCCCTCCTACGAGCAGTACTTC
CDR3: CASSSDRGDPSYEQYF

size: -
D: -
length: 17
V: TRBV7-8
J: TRBJ2-7
DNA: TGTGCCAGCAGCTTAGCGCCTTTTTTCCGAGTCTCCTACGAGCAGTACTTC
CDR3: CASSLAPFFRVSYEQYF

size: -
D: TRBD1
length: 15
V: TRBV6-5
J: TRBJ1-6
DNA: TGTGCCAGCAGTACCACCGGGACAGTTGGATCACCCCTCCACTTT
CDR3: CASSTTGTVGSPLHF

size: few
D: -
length: 15
V: TRBV27
J: TRBJ2-7
DNA: TGTGCCAGCAGCCCTTCGAGGCCATCCTCCTACGAGCAGTACTTC
CDR3: CASSPSRPSSYEQYF

size: -
D: -
length: 14
V: TRBV5-1
J: TRBJ1-2
DNA: TGCGCCAGCAGCTTGGGTGGCACTAACTATGGCTACACCTTC
CDR3: CASSLGGTNYGYTF

size: few
D: -
length: 15
V: TRBV19
J: TRBJ1-4
DNA: TGTGCCAGTAGCCCGGGAATGGGCTCTAATGAAAAACTGTTTTTT
CDR3: CASSPGMGSNEKLFF

size: -
D: TRBD1
length: 15
V: TRBV2
J: TRBJ1-6
DNA: TGTGCCAGCAACCCCGGGACAGGGAGGAATTCACCCCTCCACTTT
CDR3: CASNPGTGRNSPLHF

size: -
D: TRBD1
length: 12
V: TRBV6-5
J: TRBJ2-7
DNA: TGTGCCACAGGACAGGGGGCTCTCGAGCAGTACTTC
CDR3: CATGQGALEQYF

size: -
D: -
length: 14
V: TRBV3-1/TRBV3-2
J: TRBJ1-1
DNA: TGTGCCAGCAGCCAAGCAGGAACGAACACTGAAGCTTTCTTT
CDR3: CASSQAGTNTEAFF

size: -
D: -
length: 14
V: TRBV27
J: TRBJ1-5
DNA: TGTGCCACTGCGACTGACGATAGCAATCAGCCCCAGCATTTT
CDR3: CATATDDSNQPQHF

size: few
D: TRBD2
length: 12
V: TRBV5-1
J: TRBJ2-7
DNA: TGCGCCAGCAGCTGGGGACTAGCCGAGCAGTACTTC
CDR3: CASSWGLAEQYF

size: once
D: TRBD2
length: 17
V: TRBV6-2/TRBV6-3
J: TRBJ2-1
DNA: TGTGCCAGCAGTTACTCGATAGCGGGGAGCTCCTACAATGAGCAGTTCTTC
CDR3: CASSYSIAGSSYNEQFF

size: -
D: -
length: 15
V: TRBV5-6
J: TRBJ1-3
DNA: TGTGCCAGCAGCTCCATCGGGGAGACTGGAAACACCATATATTTT
CDR3: CASSSIGETGNTIYF

size: -
D: -
length: 14
V: TRBV2
J: TRBJ1-3
DNA: TGTGCCAGCAGTCCTAGGACATCTGGAAACACCATATATTTT
CDR3: CASSPRTSGNTIYF

size: once
D: -
length: 11
V: TRBV20-1
J: TRBJ2-3
DNA: TGCAGTGCTCATAGAGCTGATACGCAGTATTTT
CDR3: CSAHRADTQYF

size: -
D: TRBD2
length: 16
V: TRBV6-6
J: TRBJ2-2
DNA: TGTGCCAGCAGTTGGGGACTAGCGGGAGGTCCCGGGGAGCTGTTTTTT
CDR3: CASSWGLAGGPGELFF

size: -
D: -
length: 13
V: TRBV20-1
J: TRBJ2-3
DNA: TGCAGTGCTAGTGCAGGGTCGGCAGATACGCAGTATTTT
CDR3: CSASAGSADTQYF

size: -
D: -
length: 15
V: TRBV7-3
J: TRBJ2-3
DNA: TGTGCCAGCAGCTCACTAGCCGGTCAGGGTGATACGCAGTATTTT
CDR3: CASSSLAGQGDTQYF

size: -
D: TRBD2
length: 15
V: TRBV5-1
J: TRBJ2-7
DNA: TGCGCCAGCAGCGTAGCGGGGACTATCTCCTACGAGCAGTACTTC
CDR3: CASSVAGTISYEQYF

size: once
D: TRBD2
length: 17
V: TRBV24-1
J: TRBJ2-1
DNA: TGTGCCACCAGTGATACTGGACTAGGCGGTTCCTACAATGAGCAGTTCTTC
CDR3: CATSDTGLGGSYNEQFF

size: -
D: -
length: 17
V: TRBV7-2
J: TRBJ1-5
DNA: TGTGCCAGCAGCTTAGCGCGGGTAGGAGGGAGCAATCAGCCCCAGCATTTT
CDR3: CASSLARVGGSNQPQHF

size: -
D: -
length: 16
V: TRBV27
J: TRBJ2-2
DNA: TGTGCCAGCAGTTTAGCGTTTGGGCAGTCGTCGAGGGAGCTGTTTTTT
CDR3: CASSLAFGQSSRELFF

size: once
D: TRBD2
length: 17
V: TRBV2
J: TRBJ2-1
DNA: TGTGCCAGCAGTGAATTGGGGGCGGGAGGGTCTTACAATGAGCAGTTCTTC
CDR3: CASSELGAGGSYNEQFF

size: -
D: -
length: 14
V: TRBV28
J: TRBJ2-7
DNA: TGTGCCAGCAGCCCATACGCATATGAGTACGAGCAGTACTTC
CDR3: CASSPYAYEYEQYF

size: -
D: -
length: 13
V: TRBV5-6
J: TRBJ1-3
DNA: TGTGCCAGTTCGAGCGGGGGTGGAAACACCATATATTTT
CDR3: CASSSGGGNTIYF

size: -
D: -
length: 14
V: TRBV5-6
J: TRBJ1-4
DNA: TGTGCCAGCAGCCCTCGGGGGGCCGAGGAAAAACTGTTTTTT
CDR3: CASSPRGAEEKLFF

size: -
D: TRBD1
length: 13
V: TRBV12-3/TRBV12-4
J: TRBJ1-2
DNA: TGTGCCAGCAGTTTAGGACAGGGGGATGGCTACACCTTC
CDR3: CASSLGQGDGYTF

size: -
D: TRBD1
length: 14
V: TRBV18
J: TRBJ2-7
DNA: TGTGCCAGCTCACCACGACAGGGGTCCTACGAGCAGTACTTC
CDR3: CASSPRQGSYEQYF

size: -
D: -
length: 14
V: TRBV5-1
J: TRBJ2-3
DNA: TGCGCCAGCAGCCCCCAGGTGAGCACAGATACGCAGTATTTT
CDR3: CASSPQVSTDTQYF

size: -
D: TRBD1
length: 13
V: TRBV30
J: TRBJ1-2
DNA: TGTGCCTGGACTCGACAGGGAAACTATGGCTACACCTTC
CDR3: CAWTRQGNYGYTF

size: -
D: TRBD2
length: 15
V: TRBV7-3
J: TRBJ2-1
DNA: TGTGCCAGCAGCCCGGGACTAGGCTCCTACAATGAGCAGTTCTTC
CDR3: CASSPGLGSYNEQFF

size: -
D: -
length: 14
V: TRBV6-4
J: TRBJ1-4
DNA: TGTGCCAGCAGTGCCGAGGGGGTTTATGAAAAACTGTTTTTT
CDR3: CASSAEGVYEKLFF

size: -
D: TRBD2
length: 14
V: TRBV3-1/TRBV3-2
J: TRBJ2-3
DNA: TGTGCCAGCAGCCGTCCGGGAGGGCCAGATACGCAGTATTTT
CDR3: CASSRPGGPDTQYF

size: -
D: TRBD1
length: 13
V: TRBV2
J: TRBJ1-5
DNA: TGTGCCAGCGGTTTCTCAGGGGGACAGCCCCAGCATTTT
CDR3: CASGFSGGQPQHF

size: -
D: TRBD1
length: 15
V: TRBV18
J: TRBJ2-7
DNA: TGTGCCAGCTCACCCCTTAGGACAGGGGTCGACGAGCAGTACTTC
CDR3: CASSPLRTGVDEQYF

size: few
D: TRBD2
length: 13
V: TRBV11-2
J: TRBJ2-7
DNA: TGTGCCAGCAGCTTAGGGCTAGCGGGCGAGCAGTACTTC
CDR3: CASSLGLAGEQYF

size: -
D: TRBD1
length: 13
V: TRBV6-5
J: TRBJ1-2
DNA: TGTGCCAGCAGAAGGGGACAGGGAGATGGCTACACCTTC
CDR3: CASRRGQGDGYTF